The 21 T cell receptor beta chains presented below share a single source sample, sequenced in a study of blood T cell repertoires in COVID-19 (dated by TCRdb to 2018 to 2021). The receptor library was made with the immunoSEQ multiplex PCR assay. In its TCRdb copy, this immuneACCESS table keeps in-frame sequences only and misses some clones. Where compared with another copy, unresolved V genes explain less than half of these, and the others have no known cause. The sample yields 110,000 to 150,000 clones; 78% were counted once. The ten most abundant clones make up 6% of the sample. The sample comprised PBMCs or T cells enriched from blood (not recorded which). The source of these receptors is a woman between 50 and 59 years old who had recovered from COVID-19.

The chain has TRBV5-1 and TRBJ1-1; D perhaps matches TRBD1 (6 bases). The V gene's germline CDR1 is SGHRS and CDR2 YFSETQ. The CDR3 runs to 13 residues. The V gene lost 0 bases and the J gene lost 3 bases, with 6 bases spanning the gap. In DNA form, the CDR3 reads TGCGCCAGCAGCTTGGGACAGGACACTGAAGCTTTCTTT. This sequence encodes CASSLGQDTEAFF.

V usage is TRBV23-1 and J usage is TRBJ2-7; a weak D match, TRBD1 (5 bases). TRBV23-1 carries the ORF label, with uncertain function. V lost 0 bases and J 2 bases, leaving 17 bases between the germline ends. The CDR3 has 17 amino acids. This CDR3 is CASSQSRKDKPTYEQYF. In DNA, the CDR3 is TGCGCCAGCAGTCAATCGAGGAAGGACAAACCTACCTACGAGCAGTACTTC.

This clone was recorded only once. V gene TRBV3-1 (or the pseudogene TRBV3-2) combines with J gene TRBJ1-4, with 7 positions matching TRBD1. This CDR3 is 15 amino acids long. Per germline, CDR1 LGHDT and CDR2 YNNKEL (reference sequence). V shed 3 bases and J 2 bases; nucleotides not matched to a gene: 3. The chain's CDR3 is CASSHDRDTNEKLFF. The CDR3 coding sequence is TGTGCCAGCAGCCATGACAGGGATACTAATGAAAAACTGTTTTTT.

The chain recombines TRBV2 with TRBJ1-2; D call uncertain. The CDR3 totals 14 residues. Trimming shortened V by 6 bases and J by 2 bases, and 13 bases separated the two germline ends. From germline, CDR1 is SNHLY and CDR2 FYNNEI. The CDR3 sequence is CASRRESTNYGYTF. The CDR3 DNA sequence: TGTGCCAGCAGGAGGGAGTCAACGAACTATGGCTACACCTTC.

V usage is TRBV5-5 and J usage is TRBJ2-3; TRBD2 agrees at 8 bases. V lost 4 bases to trimming and J lost 0 bases; unmatched junction nucleotides: 7. The CDR3 is 16 residues long. Germline assignment: CDR1 SGHKS and CDR2 YYEKEE (reference sequence). CDR3: CASSPLAGLSTDTQYF. CDR3 coding DNA: TGTGCCAGCAGCCCGTTAGCGGGGCTTAGCACAGATACGCAGTATTTT.

V gene TRBV18 combines with J gene TRBJ2-5, with TRBD1 matching 11 bases. The CDR3 runs to 15 residues. The ends lost 3 bases at V and 4 bases at J; junction bases unmatched: 4. The germline V gene has CDR1 KGHSH and CDR2 LQKENI. CDR3 in amino acids: CASSPSGQGAETQYF. DNA for the CDR3: TGTGCCAGCTCACCTTCCGGACAGGGGGCAGAGACCCAGTACTTC.

With respect to this clone: One junction end does not reproduce the germline sequence, and a read error may be involved. The chain is built from TRBV2 and TRBJ1-6; D is unresolved. From germline, CDR1 is SNHLY and CDR2 FYNNEI. There are 14 residues in the CDR3. Here the CDR3 DNA reads TGTGCCAGCGGTGATAGCTCCTATAATTCACCCCTCCACTTT. Its protein product is CASGDSSYNSPLHF.

CDR3 DNA: TGTGCCAGCAGCCCCATAGGGGGGACTAGCGCGGAGACCCAGTACTTC. Translating gives CASSPIGGTSAETQYF. The chain links TRBV11-2 to TRBJ2-5, with 10 bases lining up with TRBD2. J gave up 5 bases and V 5 bases, and 11 bases lay outside the gene matches. The CDR3 is 16 amino acids. Per the germline V gene, CDR1 is SGHAT and CDR2 is FQNNGV. Combining the CDR3 with reference TRBV11-2 and TRBJ2-5 gives the whole variable domain EAGVAQSPRYKIIEKRQSVAFWCNPISGHATLYWYQQILGQGPKLLIQFQNNGVVDDSQLPKDRFSAERLKGVDSTLKIQPAKLEDSAVYLCASSPIGGTSAETQYFGPGTRLLVL.

This clone was seen once. The chain uses TRBV12-2 and TRBJ1-2; the DNA was not used to check the table's D call, TRBD1. TRBV12-2 is a pseudogene locus. The CDR3 length is 12 residues. This chain's CDR3 is CASRPHRAGYTF. The CDR3 nucleotides read TGTGCAAGTCGACCACACAGGGCGGGCTACACCTTC.

This clone was counted once. The chain recombines TRBV6-5 with TRBJ1-1, with 8 nucleotides matching TRBD1. The trim removed 5 bases at V and 3 bases at J, leaving 2 bases unmatched. Per the germline V gene, CDR1 is MNHEY and CDR2 is SVGAGI. This CDR3 comprises 13 residues. CDR3 coding DNA: TGTGCCAGCAGTACACAGGGGGACACTGAAGCTTTCTTT. This sequence encodes CASSTQGDTEAFF.

The rearrangement uses TRBV3-1 (or the pseudogene TRBV3-2) and TRBJ1-6, with 10 positions matching TRBD1. Germline V gene sequence: CDR1 LGHDT, CDR2 YNNKEL (reference sequence). V gave up 4 bases and J gave up 6 bases; unmatched junction bases: 9. CDR3 length equals 17 residues. The CDR3, as DNA: TGTGCCAGCAGCCCGGGACAGGGGAGTCTCGGTAATTCACCCCTCCACTTT. This codes for CASSPGQGSLGNSPLHF.

Only one count was recorded for this clone. The chain links TRBV30 to TRBJ1-2, with 11 bases lining up with TRBD1. The germline V gene has CDR1 GTSNPN and CDR2 SVGIG (reference sequence). This CDR3 comprises 13 residues. Trimming at V came to 5 bases and at J to 7 bases, leaving 6 bases not matched to a gene. CDR3 sequence reads: CAWVGQGALGYTF. The DNA for the CDR3 is TGTGCCTGGGTTGGACAGGGGGCGCTTGGCTACACCTTC.

Concerning this clone itself: This sample also contains other DNA sequences that code for the same CDR3. The chain uses TRBV10-3 and TRBJ1-5, with 7 bases that match TRBD1. CDR1 and CDR2 from the germline V gene are ENHRY and SYGVKD. V lost 2 bases to trimming and J lost 5 bases; unmatched junction nucleotides: 0. The length of the CDR3 is 13 residues. CDR3: CAISEQGDQPQHF. CDR3 in DNA: TGTGCCATCAGTGAGCAGGGGGATCAGCCCCAGCATTTT.

The V gene is TRBV6-5, the J gene TRBJ1-1; a possible D gene is TRBD1 (5 bases). This CDR3 has 16 residues. V lost 4 bases to trimming and J lost 6 bases, with 21 bases between them. Germline V CDR1 and CDR2: MNHEY, SVGAGI. CDR3 region: CASSSRARAEGAEAFF. CDR3 nucleotides: TGTGCCAGCAGTTCCCGAGCCAGGGCGGAAGGCGCTGAAGCTTTCTTT.

The chain links TRBV12-5 to TRBJ2-7; D possibly corresponds to TRBD1 (6 bases). V dropped 7 bases and J dropped 1 base, with 11 bases sitting between them. Germline loops: CDR1 LGHNT, CDR2 FRNRAP. This CDR3 spans 13 amino acids. CDR3 region: CASARDTSYEQYF. CDR3 DNA: TGTGCTAGTGCAAGGGACACTTCCTACGAGCAGTACTTC.

The J gene is TRBJ1-5, the V gene TRBV28; D remains unclear. V was pared by 2 bases and J by 3 bases, with 11 bases between. Germline-derived CDR1 and CDR2 are MDHEN and SYDVKM. The CDR3 length is 15 residues. CDR3 protein: CASSLGVANNQPQHF. The CDR3 DNA follows: TGTGCCAGCAGTTTAGGAGTAGCGAACAATCAGCCCCAGCATTTT.

The chain carries TRBV18 and TRBJ2-7, with D hard to call. This CDR3 is 14 amino acids long. Between the trimmed V and J ends, which lost 3 bases and 3 bases, there was a span of 12 bases. Germline V gene sequence: CDR1 KGHSH, CDR2 LQKENI. In DNA, the CDR3 is TGTGCCAGCTCACCGGGCCAGGCCCTCTACGAGCAGTACTTC. This encodes CASSPGQALYEQYF. The full variable domain, in which reference TRBV18 and TRBJ2-7 provide the parts outside the CDR3, is NAGVMQNPRHLVRRRGQEARLRCSPMKGHSHVYWYRQLPEEGLKFMVYLQKENIIDESGMPKERFSAEFPKEGPSILRIQQVVRGDSAAYFCASSPGQALYEQYFGPGTRLTVT.

This sequence joins TRBV7-2 and TRBJ2-3; D is ambiguous. This CDR3 region has 13 residues. Trimming pared 2 bases from V and 4 bases from J, leaving 7 bases between. Germline loops: CDR1 SGHTA, CDR2 FQGNSA. CDR3 nucleotide sequence: TGTGCCAGCAGCTTACAGGTATCAGATACGCAGTATTTT. Its translation is CASSLQVSDTQYF.

The chain joins TRBV5-4 to TRBJ1-1; perhaps TRBD1 as D (6 bases). CDR1 and CDR2 (germline): SGHNT, YYREEE (reference sequence). V lost 0 bases and J lost 3, with 12 bases in between. This CDR3 region has 15 residues. The CDR3: CASSLGGGRDTEAFF. CDR3 nucleotide sequence: TGTGCCAGCAGCTTGGGCGGGGGCAGGGACACTGAAGCTTTCTTT. Supplemented by reference TRBV5-4 and TRBJ1-1, the full variable domain reads ETGVTQSPTHLIKTRGQQVTLRCSSQSGHNTVSWYQQALGQGPQFIFQYYREEENGRGNFPPRFSGLQFPNYSSELNVNALELDDSALYLCASSLGGGRDTEAFFGQGTRLTVV.

The chain carries TRBV7-8 and TRBJ2-2; D is unresolved. From germline, CDR1 is SGHVS and CDR2 FQNEAQ. The CDR3 loop spans 14 amino acids. V lost 1 base, J lost 0 bases, and 3 bases lay in between. The CDR3 nucleotides read TGTGCCAGCAGCTTAGACACGAACACCGGGGAGCTGTTTTTT. This gives the protein CASSLDTNTGELFF.

This sequence joins TRBV6-4 and TRBJ2-7, with a weak D call TRBD2 (5 bases). V shed 3 bases and J shed 0 bases, with 18 bases lying between them. Per the germline V gene, CDR1 is MRHNA and CDR2 is SNTAGT. The CDR3 is made up of 17 amino acids. The CDR3 DNA reads TGTGCCAGCAGTGATCCGTTAGCGTCTGAGAGCTCCTACGAGCAGTACTTC. It translates to CASSDPLASESSYEQYF.